This T cell receptor beta chain is drawn from a study of cytomegalovirus exposure and HLA in healthy donors (TCRdb year 2017). Describing the broader study: In an earlier analysis of roughly 500 of the donors, around 290 Gb of sequence data and roughly 100 million unique TCR beta sequences from about 180 million T cells were reported. A separate validation cohort of some 130 different subjects was used in addition to the approximately 700-subject first cohort. Several DR-DQ haplotypes were handled as single units for association and clustering, since linkage in the cohort was strong. Rather than drawing on any new phenotypic data, the later analysis identified candidate immune exposures from TCR beta sequences and the way those sequences occurred across donors. To study patterns of TCR occurrence, a later analysis re-analyzed previously published TCR beta repertoires from around 660 donors and added high-resolution HLA genotyping. The genetic ancestry cluster associated with self-reported Caucasian donors included over 65% of the roughly 380 genotyped donors. Donor age, sex, ethnicity and CMV serostatus were compiled alongside the repertoire data. All discovery cohort repertoires had been generated on a single sequencing platform. High-throughput TCR immunosequencing, statistical association of individual TCRs with disease status, and machine learning were combined to predict cytomegalovirus infection status. The study aimed to test whether cataloging public T cell receptors could reveal signatures of past pathogen exposure. HLA typing covered class I and class II loci at four-digit resolution. Using immunosequencing, the study profiled T cell repertoires from 500 to 800 subjects and related those repertoires to cytomegalovirus serostatus. The number of donors typed differed by locus, with about 629-630 for A, B, C, DRB1 and DQB1, roughly 520 for DQA1, over 600 for DPA1, and approximately 470 for DPB1. Among about 390 genotyped donors of the cohort, an average of approximately 240,000 unique TCR beta nucleotide sequences were sequenced per donor, roughly 18% of them non-productive. An earlier analysis of 587 of the donors applied high-throughput TCR beta sequencing to assess whether each TCR beta V gene segment acted as functional or pseudogenic. Genome-wide SNP genotypes for about 55% of the roughly 670 donors were used in a later genetic analysis, which treated that subset as a discovery cohort. Approximately 300 gigabases of sequencing data and about 92 million unique TCR sequences made up an early release that covered several hundred HLA-typed donors. Study-wide findings and limitations: According to a later genetic analysis, donors in an Asian-associated ancestry cluster had fewer N-insertions in productive TCRs than the roughly 700-donor mean. Most TCR sequences were seen in very few donors, while some public TCRs were found in many individuals. A further reported finding was that TCR beta sequences accurately predicted the HLA-A and HLA-B alleles for most subjects in the first cohort. In this cohort, only TCR beta chains were sequenced, and detectable features were limited by the absence of alpha or paired-chain data. The earlier analysis of a few hundred of the donors excluded around 17 rarely observed V segments, including chromosome 9 orphons, because counts were too low. The 87-base-pair reads could not distinguish some IMGT-functional V segments, including TRBV6-2 and TRBV6-3, so those segments were excluded. In a later genetic analysis, a missense DCLRE1C variant was associated with V-gene and J-gene trimming of TCR beta chains, and the association was replicated in an independent cohort. A later analysis found that HLA-associated TCR beta chains were more clonally expanded and had lower generation probabilities than equally common non-associated chains. Most CMV-associated TCR beta chains appeared to be HLA-restricted in a later analysis, and the HLA associations seemed to be driven largely by CMV exposure. Because some donors lacked HLA typing at each locus, the association tests relied only on the typed subset. At a false discovery rate of 0.05, a later analysis linked some 18,000 TCR beta sequences to specific HLA alleles. The presence/absence analyses assumed that sequencing depth was roughly uniform across donors, and that assumption may not be true. In the study, some 160 TCR beta chains were listed as associated with cytomegalovirus. In a later analysis, several top co-occurrence clusters were reported to appear linked to parvovirus B19, influenza, CMV and Epstein-Barr virus. Linkage disequilibrium might explain the correlated functional status among segregating V segments, but an unknown experimental factor could not be ruled out. In both the original and validation cohorts, the classifier was reported to diagnose cytomegalovirus status with high specificity and sensitivity. In an earlier analysis of 587 of the donors, most TCR beta V segments appeared in productive rearrangements about 87% or about 30% of the time, broadly matching IMGT annotations. For the cohort, immune exposure information was limited to CMV serostatus. A cluster of highly shared sequence variants was judged likely to represent a technical artifact of the sequencing pipeline. In a later analysis, TCR association rates were found to vary across HLA loci, with the most associated TCRs seen for DRB1 alleles and the fewest for HLA-C alleles. Three of the identified cytomegalovirus-associated TCR beta chains were confirmed in vitro to be specific for cytomegalovirus antigens. Assigning TCR associations to individual alleles was difficult when HLA alleles, especially DR and DQ, strongly co-occurred. The authors suggested that the approach could potentially be generalized to other disease states and immunological phenotypes.

Library method: the immunoSEQ multiplex PCR assay. The multiplex PCR relied on a mix of 60 forward primers for TCR Vbeta segments and 13 reverse primers for TCR Jbeta segments. Amplification of the CDR3 region of rearranged TCR beta genes was performed with a multiplex PCR assay on genomic DNA. Amplified TCR beta libraries were sequenced as 87-base-pair reads on the Illumina HiSeq System. Per the source publication's procedure: Across the 500 to 850 repertoires, a later analysis counted about 81 million unique TCR beta chains, roughly 11 million of which were shared by at least two donors. To remove PCR and sequencing errors, raw reads were error-corrected and collapsed into unique sequences using a nearest-neighbor algorithm that merged closely related sequences. CDR3 sequences were aligned to IMGT reference sequences to assign V, D and J gene segments. For a sequence to be retained, at least a six-nucleotide match to both a V gene segment and a J gene segment was required. Rearrangements were classified as productive when the CDR3 lacked stop codons and remained in frame with V and J, and all other rearrangements were classified as non-productive. Following IMGT convention, CDR3 was defined as the stretch from the second conserved V-encoded cysteine up to the conserved J-encoded phenylalanine. The earlier analysis of 450 to 750 of the donors excluded any sequence lacking an unambiguous match to a single V gene segment. In an earlier analysis of approximately 560 of the donors, a V segment was called functional when productive rearrangements were above 56.7%, and segregating when the standard deviation between donors exceeded 5%. A statistical classification framework was developed to diagnose cytomegalovirus status using the catalog of TCR beta chain sequences. In a later analysis, V and J genes were assigned by comparing TCR nucleotide sequences against IMGT/GENE-DB human TR gene sequences. A later analysis assigned CDR3 sequences and most-parsimonious VDJ recombination scenarios with the TCRdist pipeline. In a later analysis, each TCR beta chain was defined by its CDR3 amino acid sequence together with its V-gene family, and reads lacking a unique V-gene family were excluded. As a way to deal with suspected cross-contamination and a sequencing artifact, a later analysis dropped hundreds of nucleotide sequences that were highly shared and had low generation probability. In a later analysis, a clonal expansion index for each public chain was calculated from normalized within-repertoire ranks of inferred template counts. In a later analysis, generation probabilities were computed using a VDJ recombination model fitted to out-of-frame rearrangements, and the results were checked against IGoR. In a later analysis, TCR-TCR, TCR-HLA and TCR-CMV co-occurrence was scored with hypergeometric tests, and a repertoire-size bias correction was applied to TCR pairs. A later analysis estimated false discovery rates by permuting HLA or CMV assignments 20 times. In a later analysis, co-occurring TCRs were grouped using DBSCAN, with TCRdist sequence similarity added in when clustering inside HLA-allele-positive subsets. For co-occurrence clustering, repertoires with fewer than 30,000 or more than 120,000 public chains were excluded, along with roughly 5 repertoires with anomalous nucleotide sharing. TCRdb carries this immuneACCESS record with in-frame sequences only. Its versions omit some clonotypes, under half of them owing to an unresolved V gene in the studies checked, with the rest unexplained. V and J calls and clone size are those listed in that table; D and trimming were worked out from the DNA. This sample holds roughly 160,000 clones; about four fifths were observed only once. 0.35% to 0.45% of the sample is held by the ten biggest clonotypes.

After removal of 6 bases from V and 2 bases from J, the junction retains 3 bases not matched to a gene. Reading the germline V gene gives CDR1 SNHLY and CDR2 FYNNEI. Inclusive of the bounding cysteine and phenylalanine, the CDR3 is 14 residues long. The entry retains the CDR3 DNA only, 42 bases that are in frame from base 1. In total, fewer than 750 healthy bone marrow donors made up the cohort. At the time of sampling, all cohort members were nominally healthy, though unrecorded immune exposures were likely present. The donor was CMV seronegative and was included in the group of 352 seronegative cohort members. A peripheral blood sample was collected from each donor, and TCR beta sequencing was performed on peripheral blood mononuclear cells. Genomic DNA was extracted from the blood cell samples with the Qiagen DNeasy Blood Extraction Kit. Regarding this clone: Its recognized antigen is unknown. Per-nucleotide qualities are absent, and no much larger clonotype sits a single base away.

This receptor chain uses TRBV2 and TRBJ2-2; 7 central bases correspond to TRBD2. The sequence came from a boy aged 2-15 years in good health and CMV-seronegative. The sequenced material came from PBMCs. The CDR3 is CASRLAPNTGELFF. The sequence in DNA is TGTGCCAGCAGACTAGCGCCAAACACCGGGGAGCTGTTTTTT.